One TCR beta chain is described in this entry. After extraction with the RNeasy kit, roughly 0.45 to 1 ug of the RNA was reverse transcribed using random hexamers. A single record per CDR3 protein comes from TCRdb applying MiXCR to the immunoSEQ multiplex PCR reads. The sample holds some 150,000 distinct CDR3 sequences, approximately 95% seen once. The data belong to a study of CD8 T cells in Susac syndrome. About the research overall: When blood was drawn, the patients with Susac syndrome were therapy-naive, on corticosteroids, or on intravenous immunoglobulin alone.

Sequencing of TCR beta, carried out with a high-throughput approach, was applied to CD8+ and CD4+ T cells from the blood. CDR1 SGDLS and CDR2 YYNGEE come from the germline V gene. After removal of 2 bases from V and 2 bases from J, the junction contained 7 bases not matched to a gene. The CDR3 contains 15 residues. The material sequenced was CD4+ T cells from PBMCs. The receptor was derived from a human donor with Susac syndrome. The gene calls are TRBV9 and TRBJ2-7, with 7 bases aligning to TRBD1. DNA of the CDR3: TGTGCCAGCAGCGTTACCGGGACAGCGCCCTACGAGCAGTACTTC. The encoded protein is CASSVTGTAPYEQYF. Using reference TRBV9 and TRBJ2-7 for the parts outside the CDR3, the full variable domain is DSGVTQTPKHLITATGQRVTLRCSPRSGDLSVYWYQQSLDQGLQFLIQYYNGEERAKGNILERFSAQQFPDLHSELNLSSLELGDSALYFCASSVTGTAPYEQYFGPGTRLTVT.